This TCR beta chain originates from a study of blood T cell repertoires in COVID-19. In the study overall: Sites in the United States, Italy and Spain provided acute and convalescent COVID-19 samples.

TCRdb keeps only in-frame clones here, not all; method: immunoSEQ multiplex PCR. The top ten hold 6.5% to 9.5% of the sample, which has about 190,000 clones, about 81% seen once. This CDR3 region has 15 residues. CDR1 is SGHRS, CDR2 YFSETQ, per germline. Trimming stripped 0 bases from V and 3 bases from J, with 11 bases between. The gene calls are TRBV5-1 and TRBJ2-3, with D possibly being TRBD2 (6 bases). The material sequenced was peripheral blood. The clonotype was recovered from an older woman with COVID-19, enrolled during active disease. As DNA, the CDR3 is TGCGCCAGCAGCTTGGATAGGGCGGGGACAGATACGCAGTATTTT. Its protein product is CASSLDRAGTDTQYF.